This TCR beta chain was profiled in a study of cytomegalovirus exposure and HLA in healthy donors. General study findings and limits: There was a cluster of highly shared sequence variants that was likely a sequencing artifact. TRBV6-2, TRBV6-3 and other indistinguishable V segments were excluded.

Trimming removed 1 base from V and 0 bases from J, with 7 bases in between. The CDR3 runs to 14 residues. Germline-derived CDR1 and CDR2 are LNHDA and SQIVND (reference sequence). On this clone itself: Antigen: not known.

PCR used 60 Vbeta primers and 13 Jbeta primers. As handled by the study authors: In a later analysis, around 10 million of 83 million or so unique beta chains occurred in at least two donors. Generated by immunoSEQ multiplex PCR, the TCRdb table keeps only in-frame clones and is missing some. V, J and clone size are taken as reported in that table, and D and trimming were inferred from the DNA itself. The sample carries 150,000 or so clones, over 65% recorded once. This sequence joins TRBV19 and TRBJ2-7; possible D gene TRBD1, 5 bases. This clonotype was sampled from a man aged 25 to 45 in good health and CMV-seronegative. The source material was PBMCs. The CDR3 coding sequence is TGTGCCAGTAGTATAGGACAGAGCTCCTACGAGCAGTACTTC. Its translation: CASSIGQSSYEQYF.